This T cell receptor (beta chain) was retrieved from a study of beta chain features in type 1 diabetes. Study-level points and caveats: It was among patients, rather than healthy donors, that naive, central memory and Treg TCRB repertoires appeared more similar. Moderate yet significant TCRB CDR3 shortening was seen in Type 1 diabetes patients in all four CD4+ subsets. PCR might show a preference for shorter templates, equally across patients and controls.

With respect to this clone: The antigen is unknown.

This CDR3 is 14 amino acids long. The ends were cut back, 6 bases at V and 8 bases at J, with 14 bases in the middle. Germline V gene sequence: CDR1 SEHNR, CDR2 FQNEAQ (reference sequence). The whole isolated RNA underwent reverse transcription, so sequencing captured expressed TCRB transcripts. Only in-frame clones appear in the TCRdb table, and some are missing; sequencing was by immunoSEQ multiplex PCR. This sample has 640,000 or so clones, with over 11% found just once. A sort by CD45RO/CCR7/CD25/CD127/CD95/CD27 yielded CD4+ naive, central memory, regulatory and stem cell-like memory cells. The clonotype comes from a man aged 18 to 29 with type 1 diabetes. Sequences were obtained from naive CD4+ T cells from blood. This sequence joins TRBV7-9 and TRBJ1-6; D may be TRBD1 (6 bases). CDR3 bases: TGTGCCAGCAGGCCACAGGGTGGGGATTCACCCCTCCACTTT. This encodes CASRPQGGDSPLHF. Drawing the rest from reference TRBV7-9 and TRBJ1-6, the complete variable domain is DTGVSQNPRHKITKRGQNVTFRCDPISEHNRLYWYRQTLGQGPEFLTYFQNEAQLEKSRLLSDRFSAERPKGSFSTLEIQRTEQGDSAMYLCASRPQGGDSPLHFGNGTRLTVT.